A single sample gave rise to the 8 T cell receptor beta chains below, sequenced in a study of blood T cell repertoires in COVID-19 (dated by TCRdb to the early 2020s). The library was produced with the immunoSEQ multiplex PCR assay. TCRdb stores this immuneACCESS table with in-frame sequences only. Part of the clones is absent; in the studies checked, under half of the shortfall reflects unresolved V genes, and no reason is known for the rest. Counted in this sample were about 130,000 clones; 65% to 90% of them appeared once. About 2.5% of the sample goes to the ten largest clones. Sequencing input: PBMCs or T cells enriched from blood (not recorded which). The receptor set was obtained from a woman aged 45-59 years who had recovered from COVID-19.

This clone was picked up one time. The V call is TRBV7-9, the J call TRBJ2-1; 8 bases line up with TRBD1. Trimming at V came to 5 bases and at J to 0 bases, leaving 9 bases not matched to a gene. Germline V gives CDR1 SEHNR, CDR2 FQNEAQ (reference sequence). CDR3 length: 17 residues. The CDR3 is CASSRYRGNSSYNEQFF. The CDR3 DNA follows: TGTGCCAGCAGCCGATACAGGGGGAATAGCTCCTACAATGAGCAGTTCTTC.

The chain uses TRBV9 and TRBJ2-2, with 7 bases aligning to TRBD1. The CDR3 sequence is 16 residues long. Losses at the gene ends were 4 bases for V and 5 bases for J; bases not matched to a gene: 11. CDR1 and CDR2 from the germline V gene are SGDLS and YYNGEE. The CDR3 loop reads CASSPWTGARTGELFF. CDR3 bases: TGTGCCAGCAGCCCCTGGACAGGAGCAAGGACCGGGGAGCTGTTTTTT. The full variable domain, its missing parts supplied by reference TRBV9 and TRBJ2-2, is DSGVTQTPKHLITATGQRVTLRCSPRSGDLSVYWYQQSLDQGLQFLIQYYNGEERAKGNILERFSAQQFPDLHSELNLSSLELGDSALYFCASSPWTGARTGELFFGEGSRLTVL.

The rearrangement links TRBV7-2 to TRBJ1-2, with TRBD1 matching 8 bases. In germline, CDR1 is SGHTA, CDR2 FQGNSA. The CDR3 is made up of 14 amino acids. V lost 5 bases, J lost 4 bases, and 6 bases stayed unmatched. The CDR3 DNA sequence: TGTGCCAGCAGCCCAGGGGGCAGGAGCTATGGCTACACCTTC. Translated, it gives CASSPGGRSYGYTF. The entire variable domain, with the rest obtained from reference TRBV7-2 and TRBJ1-2, is as follows: GAGVSQSPSNKVTEKGKDVELRCDPISGHTALYWYRQSLGQGLEFLIYFQGNSAPDKSGLPSDRFSAERTGGSVSTLTIQRTQQEDSAVYLCASSPGGRSYGYTFGSGTRLTVV.

CDR3 nucleotide sequence: TGTGCCAGCAGTTCCCCGGGGAGGACAGATACGCAGTATTTT. It codes for CASSSPGRTDTQYF. This rearrangement joins TRBV6-5 to TRBJ2-3; TRBD2 might be the D (6 bases). Germline assignment: CDR1 MNHEY and CDR2 SVGAGI. The V end was cut by 4 bases, the J end by 3 bases, with 11 bases between. The CDR3 has 14 amino acids.

The chain employs TRBV7-9 and TRBJ1-5; no firm D call. The CDR3 has 14 amino acids. Germline CDR1 SEHNR, CDR2 FQNEAQ (reference sequence). V was trimmed by 7 bases and J by 0 bases, leaving 10 bases between them. The CDR3 DNA reads TGTGCCAGCACCGACACGAATAGCAATCAGCCCCAGCATTTT. It yields the protein CASTDTNSNQPQHF. Full variable domain (missing parts from reference TRBV7-9 and TRBJ1-5): DTGVSQNPRHKITKRGQNVTFRCDPISEHNRLYWYRQTLGQGPEFLTYFQNEAQLEKSRLLSDRFSAERPKGSFSTLEIQRTEQGDSAMYLCASTDTNSNQPQHFGDGTRLSIL.

The rearrangement joins TRBV27 to TRBJ2-3; TRBD2 aligns across 10 bases. The CDR3 length is 17 residues. Germline V gene data show CDR1 as MNHEY and CDR2 as SMNVEV (reference sequence). V gave up 1 base and J gave up 6 bases; unmatched junction bases: 10. The DNA for the CDR3 is TGTGCCAGCAGTTTATTAAAAGCGGGGGGGCCCTCGGATACGCAGTATTTT. Translating it yields CASSLLKAGGPSDTQYF.

In its sample, this clone was seen a few times. The chain joins TRBV11-3 to TRBJ2-7, with TRBD2 as a possible D gene (7 bases). From germline, CDR1 is SGHNT and CDR2 YENEEA. The CDR3 sequence is 15 residues long. Trimming removed 1 base at V and 0 bases at J, with 10 bases between. The chain's CDR3 is CASSLAGGFSYEQYF. DNA for the CDR3: TGTGCCAGCAGCTTAGCGGGGGGCTTCTCCTACGAGCAGTACTTC.

The J gene is TRBJ1-5, the V gene TRBV2, with 7 bases lining up with TRBD1. Germline CDR1 and CDR2: SNHLY and FYNNEI. This CDR3 region has 15 residues. The V and J ends lost 4 bases and 7 bases, in that order; junction bases with no gene match: 10. The CDR3 DNA sequence: TGTGCCAGCAGTGGCGACAGGGTCTCGTACCAGCCCCAGCATTTT. It codes for CASSGDRVSYQPQHF. Combining the CDR3 with reference TRBV2 and TRBJ1-5 gives the whole variable domain EPEVTQTPSHQVTQMGQEVILRCVPISNHLYFYWYRQILGQKVEFLVSFYNNEISEKSEIFDDQFSVERPDGSNFTLKIRSTKLEDSAMYFCASSGDRVSYQPQHFGDGTRLSIL.